The 10 T cell receptor beta chains given below trace back to one sample, sequenced in a study of cytomegalovirus exposure and HLA in healthy donors. Libraries were prepared by immunoSEQ multiplex PCR; TCRdb keeps only in-frame clonotypes and omits some of them. The table lists tens of thousands of clones, roughly nine tenths of them singletons, with around 2% in the top ten. The specimen was PBMCs. The source of these receptors is a woman younger than 45 in good health and CMV-seronegative.

The rearrangement joins TRBV19 to TRBJ2-2, with TRBD2 identical over 12 bases. The V segment lost 11 bases and the J segment 7 bases; nucleotides outside the gene matches: 11. The CDR3 has 15 residues. Germline V gene lookup returns CDR1 LNHDA and CDR2 SQIVND (reference sequence). The CDR3, as DNA: TGTGCCTCCGAGACTAGCGGGAGTGGTGGCGGGGAGCTGTTTTTT. Its translation is CASETSGSGGGELFF. Variable domain in full (rest from reference TRBV19 and TRBJ2-2): DGGITQSPKYLFRKEGQNVTLSCEQNLNHDAMYWYRQDPGQGLRLIYYSQIVNDFQKGDIAEGYSVSREKKESFPLTVTSAQKNPTAFYLCASETSGSGGGELFFGEGSRLTVL.

This chain uses TRBV5-1 with TRBJ2-7, with 7 bases that match TRBD2. V was pared by 1 base and J by 0 bases, with 4 bases of the junction left unmatched. Germline V CDR1 and CDR2: SGHRS, YFSETQ. CDR3 size: 15 residues. The CDR3 DNA reads as TGCGCCAGCAGCTTGACTAGCGCCGGCTCCTACGAGCAGTACTTC. Protein product: CASSLTSAGSYEQYF.

The chain links TRBV4-2 to TRBJ2-7; 9 nucleotides line up with TRBD2. CDR3 length: 16 amino acids. With 0 bases clipped from V and 1 base from J, the junction kept 4 bases outside the gene matches. Germline V gene lookup returns CDR1 LGHNA and CDR2 YNFKEQ. The CDR3 reads CASSQEDSGGSYEQYF. In DNA, the CDR3 is TGTGCCAGCAGCCAAGAGGATAGCGGGGGATCCTACGAGCAGTACTTC.

The chain recombines TRBV21-1 with TRBJ2-1; the table assigns TRBD2, which was not confirmed against the DNA. TRBV21-1 constitutes a pseudogene. This CDR3 comprises 17 residues. The CDR3 region is CASSPPCGAGAHNEQFF. CDR3 coding DNA: TGTGCCAGCAGCCCGCCGTGTGGAGCGGGAGCCCACAATGAGCAGTTCTTC.

This clone came up a few times. The chain is built from TRBV28 and TRBJ1-2, with 9 nucleotides matching TRBD1. From germline, CDR1 is MDHEN and CDR2 SYDVKM. The CDR3 has 13 residues. V was pared by 6 bases and J by 4 bases, with 3 bases of the junction left unmatched. CDR3 region: CASRPGQGYGYTF. Here the CDR3 DNA reads TGTGCCAGCAGACCGGGACAGGGCTATGGCTACACCTTC.

CDR3 sequence (DNA): TGTGCCAGCAGCGAGCTTAGCGGGAGGGCATACAATGAGCAGTTCTTC. It is translated as CASSELSGRAYNEQFF. The rearrangement uses TRBV9 and TRBJ2-1; 11 positions match TRBD2. The CDR3 runs 16 residues. J gave up 4 bases and V 3 bases, and 6 bases lay outside the gene matches. In germline, CDR1 is SGDLS, CDR2 YYNGEE.

The chain employs TRBV19 and TRBJ1-2; D is ambiguous. Trimming cost V 1 base and J 8 bases, with 20 bases left between them. The CDR3 is made up of 16 amino acids. In germline, CDR1 is LNHDA, CDR2 SQIVND (reference sequence). CDR3 in amino acids: CASSIVFGPPAGGYTF. The CDR3, as DNA: TGTGCCAGTAGTATAGTATTTGGCCCCCCGGCGGGAGGCTACACCTTC.

J is TRBJ1-4 and V is TRBV6-5, with D hard to call. The CDR3 covers 14 residues. Germline V gives CDR1 MNHEY, CDR2 SVGAGI. The V end was cut by 0 bases, the J end by 6 bases, with 8 bases between. CDR3 residues: CASSYSRLDEKLFF. In DNA form, the CDR3 reads TGTGCCAGCAGTTACTCCCGGTTAGATGAAAAACTGTTTTTT.

The gene calls are TRBV28 and TRBJ1-4; D is possibly TRBD1 (6 bases). Trimming shortened V by 4 bases and J by 0 bases, and 18 bases separated the two germline ends. Germline loops: CDR1 MDHEN, CDR2 SYDVKM. This CDR3 comprises 18 residues. The CDR3: CASSSYIQGNPTNEKLFF. DNA for the CDR3: TGTGCCAGCAGTTCATACATACAGGGTAACCCAACTAATGAAAAACTGTTTTTT.

This chain joins TRBV7-3 and TRBJ1-2; D call uncertain. This CDR3 contains 16 residues. Germline V gene lookup returns CDR1 SGHTA and CDR2 FQGTGA. The V end was cut by 2 bases, the J end by 0 bases, with 13 bases between. CDR3 in amino acids: CASSLDSSGSNYGYTF. CDR3 coding DNA: TGTGCCAGCAGCTTAGATAGTTCTGGTTCTAACTATGGCTACACCTTC. The full variable domain, its missing parts supplied by reference TRBV7-3 and TRBJ1-2, is GAGVSQTPSNKVTEKGKYVELRCDPISGHTALYWYRQSLGQGPEFLIYFQGTGAADDSGLPNDRFFAVRPEGSVSTLKIQRTERGDSAVYLCASSLDSSGSNYGYTFGSGTRLTVV.